This entry is about one T cell receptor (beta chain). The sample is drawn from a study of cytomegalovirus exposure and HLA in healthy donors. Primers included in the PCR were 60 Vbeta and 13 Jbeta primers. Assay used: immunoSEQ multiplex PCR; TCRdb lists only in-frame clones, some missing. This table has about 96,000 clones, approximately 74% appearing once. With 6 bases clipped from V and 2 bases from J, the junction kept 7 bases outside the gene matches. CDR1 and CDR2 from the germline V gene are LNHDA and SQIVND (reference sequence). CDR3 size: 15 residues. This sequence was found in a woman in her 70s in good health and CMV-seropositive. What was sequenced was PBMCs. The chain links TRBV19 to TRBJ2-7; 10 nucleotides line up with TRBD1. The CDR3, as DNA: TGTGCCAGTAGCCATGACAGGGGGCTCACCTACGAGCAGTACTTC. This sequence encodes CASSHDRGLTYEQYF. The entire variable domain, with the rest obtained from reference TRBV19 and TRBJ2-7, is as follows: DGGITQSPKYLFRKEGQNVTLSCEQNLNHDAMYWYRQDPGQGLRLIYYSQIVNDFQKGDIAEGYSVSREKKESFPLTVTSAQKNPTAFYLCASSHDRGLTYEQYFGPGTRLTVT.